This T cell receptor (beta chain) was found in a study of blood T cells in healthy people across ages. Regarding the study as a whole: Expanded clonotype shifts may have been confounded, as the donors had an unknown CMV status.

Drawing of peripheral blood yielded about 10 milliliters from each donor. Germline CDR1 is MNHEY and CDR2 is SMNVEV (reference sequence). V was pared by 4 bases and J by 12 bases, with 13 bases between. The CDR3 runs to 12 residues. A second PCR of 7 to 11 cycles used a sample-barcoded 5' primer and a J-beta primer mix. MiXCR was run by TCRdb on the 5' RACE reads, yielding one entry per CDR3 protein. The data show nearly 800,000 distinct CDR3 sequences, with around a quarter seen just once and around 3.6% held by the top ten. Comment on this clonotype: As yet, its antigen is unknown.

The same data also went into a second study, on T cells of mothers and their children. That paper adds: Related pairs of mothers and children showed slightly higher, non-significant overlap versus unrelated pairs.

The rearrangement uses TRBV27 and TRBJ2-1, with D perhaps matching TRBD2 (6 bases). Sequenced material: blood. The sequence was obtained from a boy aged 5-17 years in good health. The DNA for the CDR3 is TGTGCCAGCAGTTCCGCCGGGAGTAGGCAGTTCTTC. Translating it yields CASSSAGSRQFF.